The 25 T cell receptor beta chains below all came from one sample that was sequenced in a study of T cell repertoires in cytomegalovirus infection. TCRdb fed the reads into MiXCR, producing one record per CDR3 protein. Altogether 600,000 to 800,000 distinct CDR3 sequences are present, less than 25% being singletons, with the ten largest covering 6.5% to 10%. The sequencing sample was made of CD8+ T cells from PBMCs. These receptors were obtained from a human donor in good health (CMV status not recorded). Some clones in this sample may be carry-over from other donors' samples.

This clonotype has just one count. The rearrangement uses TRBV5-1 and TRBJ1-1; TRBD1 might be the D (5 bases). V dropped 1 base and J dropped 5 bases, with 12 bases sitting between them. This CDR3 comprises 14 residues. CDR1 is SGHRS, CDR2 YFSETQ, per germline. In DNA form, the CDR3 reads TGCGCCAGCAGCTTGAAGGGGAGGGTTACTGAAGCTTTCTTT. This translates into CASSLKGRVTEAFF.

As regards this clonotype: The junction does not match germline at one end; this may be a read error. The chain is built from TRBV28 and TRBJ2-1, with TRBD2 matching over 12 bases. Per the germline V gene, CDR1 is MDHEN and CDR2 is SYDVKM. CDR3 length equals 17 residues. As DNA, the CDR3 is TGTGTCAGCAGTTTGGTGACTAGCGGGGGCCATTACAATGAGCAGTTCTTC. Translation: CVSSLVTSGGHYNEQFF.

This clonotype has just a few counts. The chain couples TRBV9 to TRBJ2-6, with D unresolved. Per germline, CDR1 SGDLS and CDR2 YYNGEE. V was shortened by 1 base and J by 0 bases, with 5 bases between the two germline ends. The CDR3 consists of 15 residues. The CDR3: CASSVRGSGANVLTF. DNA for the CDR3: TGTGCCAGCAGCGTACGTGGCTCTGGGGCCAACGTCCTGACTTTC.

A few counts support this clonotype. This chain links TRBV5-4 with TRBJ2-7; D possibly corresponds to TRBD1 (5 bases). This CDR3 spans 13 amino acids. Germline V CDR1 and CDR2: SGHNT, YYREEE (reference sequence). Between the trimmed V and J ends, which lost 4 bases and 3 bases, there was a span of 11 bases. The CDR3 here is CASSTDTLYEQYV. The CDR3 nucleotides read TGTGCCAGCAGCACGGACACCCTCTACGAGCAGTACGTC.

V and J are TRBV20-1 and TRBJ1-1; D is undetermined. Germline V gives CDR1 DFQATT, CDR2 SNEGSKA (reference sequence). Deletions cut 0 bases from V and 4 bases from J, with 3 bases between. This CDR3 is 11 amino acids long. CDR3 in amino acids: CSARESTEAFF. The DNA for the CDR3 is TGCAGTGCTAGAGAGAGCACTGAAGCTTTCTTT.

DNA of the CDR3: TGTGCCAGCAGCTTAGGGGACAGGGTTCTCTACAATGAGCAGTTCTTC. It codes for CASSLGDRVLYNEQFF. The chain employs TRBV11-1 and TRBJ2-1; TRBD1 matches at 9 bases. Trimming removed 1 base from V and 3 bases from J; junction bases left unmatched: 4. Germline values: CDR1 SGHAT, CDR2 FQDESV (reference sequence). The length of the CDR3 is 16 residues.

This clonotype was found a few times. The genes are TRBV13 and TRBJ2-7, with TRBD1 matching 9 bases. Trimming took 5 bases from V and 5 from J; bases not matched to a gene: 7. Germline lookup yields CDR1 PRHDT and CDR2 FYEKMQ (reference sequence). The CDR3 contains 14 residues. In nucleotides, the CDR3 is TGTGCCAGCAGCCACAGGGGGCCGTCCCACGAGCAGTACTTC. Translated: CASSHRGPSHEQYF.

This clonotype showed up just once. V gene TRBV11-2 combines with J gene TRBJ2-3; 8 bases align to TRBD2. The germline V gene has CDR1 SGHAT and CDR2 FQNNGV. The CDR3 has 16 amino acids. V was clipped by 1 base and J by 1 base; unmatched bases: 4. The CDR3 loop reads CASSLVRGVGTDTQYF. The CDR3 DNA reads TGTGCCAGCAGCTTAGTGCGGGGGGTGGGCACAGATACGCAGTATTTT.

This clonotype was observed at least ten times. V is TRBV6-2 or TRBV6-3 and J is TRBJ1-1, with 7 bases fitting TRBD1. Trimming took 5 bases from V and 5 from J; bases not matched to a gene: 2. Germline V gives CDR1 MNHEY, CDR2 SVGEGT. The CDR3 length is 12 residues. The DNA of the CDR3 is TGTGCCAGCAGTGAACAGGGGACTGAAGCTTTCTTT. As protein: CASSEQGTEAFF.

This clonotype was detected many times. This chain links TRBV7-2 with TRBJ2-3; 7 bases match TRBD1. The CDR3 sequence is 16 residues long. From germline, CDR1 is SGHTA and CDR2 FQGNSA. The ends lost 5 bases at V and 10 bases at J; junction bases unmatched: 18. The DNA for the CDR3 is TGTGCCAGCAGCCCAAGTGGGACAGCTCCACAGATAGCGCAGTATTTT. Its translation is CASSPSGTAPQIAQYF.

The V call is TRBV6-5, the J call TRBJ1-5; D gene uncertain. Trimming shortened V by 0 bases and J by 2 bases, and 8 bases separated the two germline ends. CDR1 is MNHEY and CDR2 is SVGAGI in the germline V gene. The CDR3 runs 15 residues. The CDR3 nucleotides read TGTGCCAGCAGTTACTCGGGTACGGGCAATCAGCCCCAGCATTTT. This sequence encodes CASSYSGTGNQPQHF.

The chain recombines TRBV7-6 with TRBJ2-1; D possibly corresponds to TRBD2 (6 bases). Trimming pared 3 bases from V and 6 bases from J, leaving 12 bases between. The CDR3 has 14 amino acids. The germline CDR1 and CDR2 sequences are SGHVS and FNYEAQ. The CDR3 is CASSFSGSLNEQFF. CDR3 nucleotides: TGTGCCAGCAGCTTCAGCGGGTCCCTCAATGAGCAGTTCTTC.

This clonotype came up many times. This sequence joins TRBV7-6 and TRBJ1-2, with TRBD1 as a possible D gene (5 bases). Trimming left V 5 bases short and J 4 bases short, with 11 bases between. This CDR3 comprises 13 residues. Germline V gene sequence: CDR1 SGHVS, CDR2 FNYEAQ. The CDR3, as DNA: TGTGCCAGCAGCCCTAGACAGTTCTATGGCTACACCTTC. It is translated as CASSPRQFYGYTF. The complete variable domain, with remaining parts taken from reference TRBV7-6 and TRBJ1-2, reads GAGVSQSPRYKVTKRGQDVALRCDPISGHVSLYWYRQALGQGPEFLTYFNYEAQQDKSGLPNDRFSAERPEGSISTLTIQRTEQRDSAMYRCASSPRQFYGYTFGSGTRLTVV.

Details on this clonotype: Lacking the conserved final phenylalanine or tryptophan, this CDR3 likely reflects a read error. The DNA is omitted, as the CDR3 cannot be located on it reliably, and the CDR3 follows TCRdb's listing. J is TRBJ2-1 and V is TRBV20-1; TRBD1, the table's D call, lacks a check against the DNA. The CDR3 adds up to 10 amino acids, both ends counted. The germline V gene encodes CDR1 DFQATT and CDR2 SNEGSKA (reference sequence). Here the CDR3 reads CSAWVGGGHL.

This clonotype was seen many times. J is TRBJ2-7 and V is TRBV7-9; D is unresolved. Germline CDR1 reads SEHNR; CDR2 reads FQNEAQ (reference sequence). V was shortened by 3 bases and J by 5 bases, with 8 bases between the two germline ends. CDR3 length: 12 amino acids. The CDR3 loop reads CASSLEANEQYV. For the CDR3, the DNA is TGTGCCAGCAGCTTGGAAGCAAACGAGCAGTACGTC.

Of note for this clonotype: It may be a read error: a sequence one base away is much more abundant. The rearrangement links TRBV4-1 to TRBJ2-1, with 14 nucleotides matching TRBD2. Trimming at V came to 0 bases and at J to 4 bases, leaving 8 bases not matched to a gene. CDR3 length: 19 amino acids. Looked up from germline, CDR1 is MGHRA and CDR2 is YSYEKL. The CDR3 region has the DNA TGCGCCAGCAGCCAAGAACCGGGACTAGCGGGGGAGTTATACAATGAGCAGTTCTTC. Translation gives CASSQEPGLAGELYNEQFF.

Comment on this clonotype: This could be a read error, since a much larger clone is one nucleotide away. The rearrangement uses TRBV12-3 or TRBV12-4 and TRBJ1-1; D possibly corresponds to TRBD1 (5 bases). CDR3 length: 14 amino acids. The CDR3: CASSLTAKKTEVFF. In nucleotides, the CDR3 is TGTGCCAGCAGCTTGACAGCTAAAAAAACTGAAGTTTTCTTT.

This clonotype occurred a few times. This sequence joins TRBV27 and TRBJ1-2, with D perhaps matching TRBD1 (5 bases). V was pared by 0 bases and J by 3 bases, with 8 bases between. CDR1 is MNHEY, CDR2 SMNVEV, per germline (reference sequence). The CDR3 runs 14 residues. The CDR3 bases are TGTGCCAGCAGTTTATCGACAGCCCACTATGGCTACACCTTC. Its protein is CASSLSTAHYGYTF.

This clonotype was seen more than once but under ten times. The chain joins TRBV4-3 to TRBJ2-1; TRBD1 agrees at 8 bases. The junction had 8 bases not matched to a gene; V was cut back by 3 bases and J by 4 bases. Germline CDR1 and CDR2: LGHNA and YSLEER. The CDR3 is made up of 16 amino acids. The CDR3 is CASSQMDRALYNEQFF. The CDR3 DNA follows: TGCGCCAGCAGCCAGATGGACAGGGCCCTTTACAATGAGCAGTTCTTC.

At least ten counts were recorded for this clonotype. This sequence joins TRBV28 and TRBJ2-1, with a possible D match to TRBD2 (7 bases). Germline V gene sequence: CDR1 MDHEN, CDR2 SYDVKM. V lost 6 bases and J lost 8, with 14 bases in between. The CDR3 consists of 13 residues. Written as DNA, the CDR3 is TGTGCCAGCAGCCTGGAGGGGGGGGATGAGCAGTTCTTC. Encoded protein: CASSLEGGDEQFF.

This clonotype showed up just a few times. V and J are TRBV29-1 and TRBJ2-1; D uncertain. The CDR3 extends over 14 amino acids. Per the germline V gene, CDR1 is SQVTM and CDR2 is ANQGSEA. V lost 7 bases to trimming and J lost 3 bases, with 16 bases between them. The CDR3 reads CSAGTVSGYNEQFF. The DNA of the CDR3 is TGCAGCGCTGGAACTGTCTCTGGCTACAATGAGCAGTTCTTC.

There are many counts of this clonotype. The rearrangement links TRBV28 to TRBJ2-3; 7 nucleotides agree with TRBD1. This CDR3 is built from 15 residues. The germline CDR1 and CDR2 sequences are MDHEN and SYDVKM. V dropped 6 bases and J dropped 0; count of bases not matched to a gene: 6. CDR3 nucleotide sequence: TGTGCCAGCAGCCCACCGGGACAGAGCACAGATACGCAGTATTTT. This translates into CASSPPGQSTDTQYF.

The V call is TRBV20-1, the J call TRBJ1-5; D unclear. Germline loops: CDR1 DFQATT, CDR2 SNEGSKA (reference sequence). This CDR3 is built from 13 residues. V lost 2 bases, J lost 8 bases, and 13 bases lay in between. The CDR3 region has the DNA TGCAGTGCTAGAAAATCACCTGTAGAGCCCCAGCATTTT. Translated: CSARKSPVEPQHF.

V gene TRBV2 combines with J gene TRBJ2-7; 7 bases align to TRBD2. The CDR3 extends over 17 amino acids. The germline V gene encodes CDR1 SNHLY and CDR2 FYNNEI. With V trimmed by 5 bases and J by 7 bases, 20 bases remained unmatched. CDR3 region: CASSLEPPGLTFGEQYV. The DNA of the CDR3 is TGTGCCAGCAGTCTAGAGCCGCCGGGACTAACTTTCGGGGAGCAGTACGTC.

This clonotype came up many times. V usage is TRBV7-9 and J usage is TRBJ1-3; no firm D call. Trimming stripped 5 bases from V and 8 bases from J, with 10 bases between. Germline loops: CDR1 SEHNR, CDR2 FQNEAQ (reference sequence). CDR3 length equals 12 residues. The CDR3 bases are TGTGCCAGCAGCCCCCCAATCGACACCATATATTTT. It translates to CASSPPIDTIYF.